One sample yielded the 32 T cell receptor beta chains listed below, sequenced in a study of siplizumab effects on memory and regulatory T cells. Mixed lymphocyte reaction cells underwent five to six days of coculture at 37°C. TCRdb keeps only in-frame clones here, not all; method: immunoSEQ multiplex PCR. The sample consists of over 11,000 clones, 45% to 50% of them appearing once. Their antigen targets remain unknown. The sequenced sample consisted of CFSE-low (dividing) CD4+ T cells sorted from an allogeneic mixed lymphocyte reaction. These receptor sequences come from a human donor in good health; the cells came from an allogeneic mixed lymphocyte reaction.

This clone was seen only a few times. The chain recombines TRBV7-3 with TRBJ2-3; 8 nucleotides match TRBD2. From germline, CDR1 is SGHTA and CDR2 FQGTGA. V gave up 2 bases and J gave up 0 bases; unmatched junction bases: 4. The CDR3 has 16 residues. This CDR3 is CASSLFPSGSTDTQYF. In nucleotides, the CDR3 is TGTGCCAGCAGCTTATTCCCTAGCGGGAGCACAGATACGCAGTATTTT.

Sample share makes this clone large. The chain employs TRBV6-5 and TRBJ2-7, with TRBD2 matching over 8 bases. The CDR3 spans 15 residues. V lost 2 bases to trimming and J lost 0 bases; unmatched junction nucleotides: 3. Germline CDR1 and CDR2: MNHEY and SVGAGI. In DNA, the CDR3 is TGTGCCAGCAGTTACCAGGGACTAGACTCCTACGAGCAGTACTTC. It yields the protein CASSYQGLDSYEQYF.

This clone was seen a handful of times. V usage is TRBV12-5 and J usage is TRBJ1-1, with D unclear. The CDR3 length is 13 residues. V lost 7 bases and J lost 8, with 17 bases in between. In germline, CDR1 is LGHNT, CDR2 FRNRAP. The chain's CDR3 is CASAPLWRREAFF. The DNA of the CDR3 is TGTGCTAGTGCCCCGCTCTGGAGGAGGGAAGCTTTCTTT.

DNA for the CDR3: TGTGCCAGCACCCAAGGAGGGGGGGGAGATACGCAGTATTTT. This translates into CASTQGGGGDTQYF. The rearrangement links TRBV2 to TRBJ2-3; maybe TRBD2 (7 bases). The length of the CDR3 is 14 residues. The V end lost 7 bases, the J end lost 5 bases, and 16 bases lay between the germline ends. The germline V gene encodes CDR1 SNHLY and CDR2 FYNNEI.

This clone is termed medium-sized. This rearrangement joins TRBV11-3 to TRBJ2-2, with TRBD1 as a possible D gene (5 bases). The V and J ends lost 5 bases and 5 bases respectively, with 12 bases between them. The V gene's germline CDR1 is SGHNT and CDR2 YENEEA. The CDR3 is 14 amino acids. The CDR3: CASSLQGNTGELFF. The CDR3 bases are TGTGCCAGCAGCCTGCAGGGAAATACCGGGGAGCTGTTTTTT. Looking up the rest from reference TRBV11-3 and TRBJ2-2 gives the full variable domain: EAGVVQSPRYKIIEKKQPVAFWCNPISGHNTLYWYLQNLGQGPELLIRYENEEAVDDSQLPKDRFSAERLKGVDSTLKIQPAELGDSAVYLCASSLQGNTGELFFGEGSRLTVL.

This clone was picked up a small number of times. This chain links TRBV4-1 with TRBJ2-2, with 9 bases that match TRBD2. Germline V gene sequence: CDR1 MGHRA, CDR2 YSYEKL. V shed 4 bases, J shed 6 bases, and the junction held 15 bases outside the gene matches. This CDR3 contains 18 residues. The CDR3: CASSRDLYRGGVPGELFF. The CDR3 coding sequence is TGCGCCAGCAGCCGGGACCTATACCGCGGGGGGGTCCCCGGGGAGCTGTTTTTT.

This chain joins TRBV4-2 and TRBJ1-2; D not certain. V dropped 0 bases and J dropped 2 bases, with 4 bases sitting between them. The CDR3 runs 13 residues. Germline V lookup: CDR1 LGHNA, CDR2 YNFKEQ. The CDR3 is CASSQESNYGYTF. The CDR3 DNA sequence: TGTGCCAGCAGCCAAGAAAGCAACTATGGCTACACCTTC.

This clone qualifies as medium-sized. The chain recombines TRBV27 with TRBJ2-3; 7 nucleotides agree with TRBD1. The trim removed 6 bases at V and 0 bases at J, leaving 9 bases unmatched. Germline CDR1 MNHEY, CDR2 SMNVEV (reference sequence). This CDR3 is 16 amino acids long. The CDR3 reads CASRLNRGISTDTQYF. The CDR3 coding sequence is TGTGCCAGCAGGCTTAACAGGGGAATAAGCACAGATACGCAGTATTTT.

The chain couples TRBV6-5 to TRBJ2-7, with 8 nucleotides matching TRBD1. Per germline, CDR1 MNHEY and CDR2 SVGAGI. The CDR3 runs 14 residues. The V gene end was trimmed by 0 bases and the J gene end by 7 bases; junction bases not matched to a gene: 5. CDR3 in amino acids: CASSYSQGAREQYF. As DNA, the CDR3 is TGTGCCAGCAGTTACTCGCAGGGGGCGAGGGAGCAGTACTTC.

The genes are TRBV7-9 and TRBJ2-5, with 7 bases fitting TRBD1. The length of the CDR3 is 15 residues. Trimming removed 5 bases from V and 2 bases from J; junction bases left unmatched: 8. The germline V gene encodes CDR1 SEHNR and CDR2 FQNEAQ (reference sequence). The CDR3 DNA is TGTGCCAGCAGCCAGGGACAGAGTAGACAAGAGACCCAGTACTTC. Translating it yields CASSQGQSRQETQYF.

This sequence joins TRBV5-4 and TRBJ1-5, with D possibly being TRBD1 (5 bases). The CDR3 runs 14 residues. With 0 bases removed from V and 8 bases from J, the gap between germline ends came to 12 bases. Germline V lookup: CDR1 SGHNT, CDR2 YYREEE (reference sequence). CDR3: CASSLAGGREPQHF. For the CDR3, the DNA is TGTGCCAGCAGCTTGGCCGGGGGAAGGGAGCCCCAGCATTTT. The variable domain in full, with the rest retrieved from reference TRBV5-4 and TRBJ1-5, is ETGVTQSPTHLIKTRGQQVTLRCSSQSGHNTVSWYQQALGQGPQFIFQYYREEENGRGNFPPRFSGLQFPNYSSELNVNALELDDSALYLCASSLAGGREPQHFGDGTRLSIL.

The rearrangement joins TRBV7-2 to TRBJ1-2; the D gene is possibly TRBD1 (5 bases). This CDR3 comprises 13 residues. V was trimmed by 2 bases and J by 6 bases, leaving 10 bases between them. Germline V gives CDR1 SGHTA, CDR2 FQGNSA. In DNA, the CDR3 is TGTGCCAGCAGCTTACAGGGAGTGCATGGCTACACCTTC. This sequence encodes CASSLQGVHGYTF.

This chain uses TRBV9 with TRBJ2-7, with D possibly being TRBD2 (5 bases). Germline CDR1 and CDR2: SGDLS and YYNGEE. V was pared by 4 bases and J by 3 bases, with 14 bases between. The CDR3 contains 14 residues. CDR3 residues: CASSPQVSDYEQYF. CDR3 sequence (DNA): TGTGCCAGCAGCCCTCAGGTTAGCGACTACGAGCAGTACTTC.

CDR3 loop: CASRPRGLNSYEQYF. The CDR3 DNA follows: TGTGCCAGTAGACCCAGGGGGTTAAATTCCTACGAGCAGTACTTC. The V and J genes are TRBV19 and TRBJ2-7; TRBD1 matches at 7 bases. CDR1 is LNHDA, CDR2 SQIVND, per germline (reference sequence). This CDR3 is 15 amino acids long. The ends lost 6 bases at V and 1 base at J; junction bases unmatched: 9.

This clone turned up a few times. V is TRBV7-2 and J is TRBJ1-3, with 7 bases that match TRBD1. Germline V gene lookup returns CDR1 SGHTA and CDR2 FQGNSA. V was pared by 5 bases and J by 2 bases, with 3 bases of the junction left unmatched. The CDR3 is 14 amino acids. The CDR3 region is CASSPDRAGNTIYF. In nucleotides, the CDR3 is TGTGCCAGCAGCCCCGACAGGGCTGGAAACACCATATATTTT. The full variable domain, rest sourced from reference TRBV7-2 and TRBJ1-3, is GAGVSQSPSNKVTEKGKDVELRCDPISGHTALYWYRQSLGQGLEFLIYFQGNSAPDKSGLPSDRFSAERTGGSVSTLTIQRTQQEDSAVYLCASSPDRAGNTIYFGEGSWLTVV.

The V and J genes are TRBV19 and TRBJ2-7; 8 nucleotides match TRBD2. V shed 2 bases and J 2 bases; nucleotides not matched to a gene: 8. This CDR3 spans 16 amino acids. Looked up from germline, CDR1 is LNHDA and CDR2 is SQIVND (reference sequence). For the CDR3, the DNA is TGTGCCAGTAGTATAAAAAATAGCGGGACCCCCTACGAGCAGTACTTC. Residues: CASSIKNSGTPYEQYF.

This clone was recorded only once. As DNA, the CDR3 is TGTGCCAGCAGCTTGTTCGGCGGGTCCGGGGGAACGTACTATGGCTACACCTTC. Encoded protein: CASSLFGGSGGTYYGYTF. This chain uses TRBV5-6 with TRBJ1-2; TRBD1 might be the D (5 bases). The CDR3 is 18 amino acids. CDR1 is SGHDT, CDR2 YYEEEE, per germline. V lost 1 base and J 3 bases, leaving 22 bases between the germline ends.

By sample fraction, this clone is medium-sized. CDR3 sequence reads: CASSPPSDTQYF. Written as DNA, the CDR3 is TGTGCCAGCTCACCACCGTCAGATACGCAGTATTTT. The genes are TRBV18 and TRBJ2-3, with unresolved D. This CDR3 has 12 residues. V lost 0 bases, J lost 4 bases, and 2 bases lay in between. The germline CDR1 and CDR2 sequences are KGHSH and LQKENI.

V is TRBV7-2 and J is TRBJ1-2; no definite D call. V was clipped by 3 bases and J by 4 bases, with 9 bases between them. Germline assignment: CDR1 SGHTA and CDR2 FQGNSA. This CDR3 comprises 13 residues. The CDR3 sequence is CASSFNGLYGYTF. The CDR3 nucleotides are TGTGCCAGCAGCTTTAACGGACTCTATGGCTACACCTTC.

This clone has only a few counts. V usage is TRBV11-1 and J usage is TRBJ1-6, with D tentatively TRBD1 (5 bases). The CDR3 contains 14 residues. Trimming removed 1 base at V and 7 bases at J, with 8 bases between. Per germline, CDR1 SGHAT and CDR2 FQDESV (reference sequence). The CDR3 region is CASSLGGDNSPLHF. CDR3 nucleotide sequence: TGTGCCAGCAGCTTAGGAGGGGACAATTCACCCCTCCACTTT.

This chain uses TRBV27 with TRBJ1-6; TRBD1 agrees at 9 bases. Germline CDR1 reads MNHEY; CDR2 reads SMNVEV (reference sequence). This CDR3 comprises 15 residues. V dropped 4 bases and J dropped 8; count of bases not matched to a gene: 6. CDR3 protein: CASSSGQGRYSPLHF. In DNA, the CDR3 is TGTGCCAGCAGTTCAGGACAGGGGAGGTATTCACCCCTCCACTTT.

V gene TRBV5-4 combines with J gene TRBJ1-1; unclear D gene. The germline V and J ends were trimmed by 5 bases and 1 base, with 6 bases remaining between them. CDR3 size: 12 residues. CDR1 is SGHNT, CDR2 YYREEE, per germline (reference sequence). In DNA form, the CDR3 reads TGTGCCAGCAGGGACCCGAACACTGAAGCTTTCTTT. This encodes CASRDPNTEAFF.

In its sample, this clone is medium-sized. The gene calls are TRBV5-1 and TRBJ1-6; 10 nucleotides match TRBD1. The junction had 6 bases not matched to a gene; V was cut back by 0 bases and J by 6 bases. The CDR3 loop spans 17 amino acids. CDR1 SGHRS and CDR2 YFSETQ come from the germline V gene. CDR3 amino acids: CASSLGQGAVGNSPLHF. Written as DNA, the CDR3 is TGCGCCAGCAGCTTGGGACAGGGGGCTGTAGGTAATTCACCCCTCCACTTT. Using reference TRBV5-1 and TRBJ1-6 for the parts outside the CDR3, the full variable domain is KAGVTQTPRYLIKTRGQQVTLSCSPISGHRSVSWYQQTPGQGLQFLFEYFSETQRNKGNFPGRFSGRQFSNSRSEMNVSTLELGDSALYLCASSLGQGAVGNSPLHFGNGTRLTVT.

This rearrangement joins TRBV2 to TRBJ1-2; maybe TRBD1 (6 bases). The germline V gene encodes CDR1 SNHLY and CDR2 FYNNEI. The CDR3 is 13 amino acids. V lost 3 bases and J 8 bases, leaving 13 bases between the germline ends. The CDR3 protein is CASSEQGRGGYTF. The CDR3 nucleotides are TGTGCCAGCAGTGAGCAGGGGAGAGGAGGCTACACCTTC.

The chain has TRBV5-1 and TRBJ1-1; TRBD1 aligns across 9 bases. Trimming cost V 8 bases and J 4 bases; bases outside gene matches: 3. The CDR3 has 12 residues. The germline gives CDR1 SGHRS, CDR2 YFSETQ. DNA for the CDR3: TGCGCCAGTAGACAGGGGGTCACTGAAGCTTTCTTT. Protein: CASRQGVTEAFF.

The chain employs TRBV7-9 and TRBJ1-2; D not resolved. This CDR3 is built from 12 residues. Per germline, CDR1 SEHNR and CDR2 FQNEAQ (reference sequence). V lost 1 base and J 7 bases, leaving 7 bases between the germline ends. In DNA form, the CDR3 reads TGTGCCAGCAGCTTAGGGGTCCGTGGCTACACCTTC. The encoded protein is CASSLGVRGYTF.

The chain uses TRBV20-1 and TRBJ2-1, with D uncertain. The CDR3 spans 10 residues. V was clipped by 4 bases and J by 6 bases, with 4 bases between them. CDR1 and CDR2 (germline): DFQATT, SNEGSKA (reference sequence). The CDR3 loop reads CSAKLNEQFF. Here the CDR3 DNA reads TGCAGTGCTAAACTCAATGAGCAGTTCTTC.

J is TRBJ1-1 and V is TRBV13; D gene uncertain. Trimming cost V 4 bases and J 1 base, with 10 bases left between them. The CDR3 consists of 14 residues. The germline V gene encodes CDR1 PRHDT and CDR2 FYEKMQ (reference sequence). CDR3: CASSSTDGNTEAFF. The CDR3 bases are TGTGCCAGCAGCTCTACTGACGGGAACACTGAAGCTTTCTTT. Using reference TRBV13 and TRBJ1-1 for the parts outside the CDR3, the full variable domain is AAGVIQSPRHLIKEKRETATLKCYPIPRHDTVYWYQQGPGQDPQFLISFYEKMQSDKGSIPDRFSAQQFSDYHSELNMSSLELGDSALYFCASSSTDGNTEAFFGQGTRLTVV.

The chain employs TRBV5-1 and TRBJ2-1; TRBD1 matches 7 bases. J was trimmed by 0 bases and V by 3 bases; bases with no gene match: 3. This CDR3 comprises 15 residues. CDR1 SGHRS and CDR2 YFSETQ come from the germline V gene. CDR3 protein: CASSSTGNSYNEQFF. CDR3 DNA: TGCGCCAGCAGCTCGACAGGGAACTCCTACAATGAGCAGTTCTTC. Based on the CDR3 plus reference TRBV5-1 and TRBJ2-1, the full variable domain is KAGVTQTPRYLIKTRGQQVTLSCSPISGHRSVSWYQQTPGQGLQFLFEYFSETQRNKGNFPGRFSGRQFSNSRSEMNVSTLELGDSALYLCASSSTGNSYNEQFFGPGTRLTVL.

This clone showed up just a few times. The rearrangement uses TRBV7-9 and TRBJ2-1, with D uncertain. The CDR3 is 12 amino acids. Germline V gene sequence: CDR1 SEHNR, CDR2 FQNEAQ (reference sequence). Trimming shortened V by 1 base and J by 9 bases, and 7 bases separated the two germline ends. The CDR3 loop reads CASSLEVIEQFF. The CDR3 coding sequence is TGTGCCAGCAGCTTAGAGGTCATTGAGCAGTTCTTC.

J is TRBJ1-6 and V is TRBV5-1; TRBD1 is a possible D gene (5 bases). This CDR3 comprises 15 residues. V was shortened by 3 bases and J by 7 bases, with 14 bases between the two germline ends. From germline, CDR1 is SGHRS and CDR2 YFSETQ. DNA for the CDR3: TGCGCCAGCAGCTCTGAGGGACGGACAAATTCACCCCTCCACTTT. Its protein is CASSSEGRTNSPLHF.

The chain couples TRBV5-1 to TRBJ2-3; D unclear. V dropped 0 bases and J dropped 2 bases, with 10 bases sitting between them. Germline V lookup: CDR1 SGHRS, CDR2 YFSETQ. The CDR3 consists of 15 residues. Here the CDR3 reads CASSLEARSTDTQYF. DNA for the CDR3: TGCGCCAGCAGCTTGGAGGCTAGATCCACAGATACGCAGTATTTT.